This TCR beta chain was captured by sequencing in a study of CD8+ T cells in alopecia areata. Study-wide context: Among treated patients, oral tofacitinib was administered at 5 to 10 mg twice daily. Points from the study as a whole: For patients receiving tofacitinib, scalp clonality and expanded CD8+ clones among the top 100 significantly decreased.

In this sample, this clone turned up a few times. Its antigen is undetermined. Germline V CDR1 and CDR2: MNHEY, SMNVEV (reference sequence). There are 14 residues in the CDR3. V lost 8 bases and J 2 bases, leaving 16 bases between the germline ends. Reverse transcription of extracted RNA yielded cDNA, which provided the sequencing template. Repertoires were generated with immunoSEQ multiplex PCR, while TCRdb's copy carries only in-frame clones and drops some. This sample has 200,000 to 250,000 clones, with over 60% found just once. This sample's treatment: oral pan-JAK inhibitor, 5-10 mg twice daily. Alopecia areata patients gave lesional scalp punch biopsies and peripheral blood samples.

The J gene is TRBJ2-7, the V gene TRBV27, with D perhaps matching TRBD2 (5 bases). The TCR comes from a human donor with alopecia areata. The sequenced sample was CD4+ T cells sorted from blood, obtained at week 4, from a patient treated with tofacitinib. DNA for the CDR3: TGTGCCAGCGGGCGACGGGAAGGACCCTACGAGCAGTACTTC. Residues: CASGRREGPYEQYF.